This T cell receptor beta chain was captured in a study of blood T cell repertoires in COVID-19. Across the whole study: Acute and convalescent COVID-19 specimens originated in the United States, Italy and Spain.

Study processing details: The authors estimated nucleated cell counts from reference gene primer amplification. The data were produced by immunoSEQ multiplex PCR, yet TCRdb's version contains in-frame clones alone and is incomplete. From that table come the V and J calls and clone size; the DNA was used to work out D and trimming. The sample includes approximately 180,000 clones, 80% to 90% of them seen just once. V was clipped by 3 bases and J by 3 bases, with 11 bases between them. The CDR3 contains 14 residues. Per germline, CDR1 SEHNR and CDR2 FQNEAQ (reference sequence). This TCR was sampled from a man aged 35-49 years with active or convalescent COVID-19. The chain employs TRBV7-9 and TRBJ1-2; maybe TRBD1 (5 bases). Material for sequencing was peripheral blood. The CDR3 protein is CASSLMEGHYGYTF. CDR3 DNA sequence: TGTGCCAGCAGCTTGATGGAGGGACACTATGGCTACACCTTC.